A selection of T cell receptor beta chains follows, all from one sample in a study of CD8 T cells in ankylosing spondylitis. TCRdb re-called the 5' RACE reads with MiXCR, one entry per CDR3 protein. This sample carries about 260,000 distinct CDR3 sequences, around 20% of them seen once, and the ten largest clones take roughly 8%. The sequenced material came from blood, either unsorted or a sorted T cell fraction (not recorded which). These receptors all stem from a male donor with ankylosing spondylitis or in good health (not recorded which). The CDR3 runs from the conserved cysteine through the conserved F or W. The order of the fields is V gene, D gene, J gene, clone size, CDR3 DNA, CDR3 protein. A D gene is named only where the DNA matches it firmly. Clone size is given for some rows only: seen once, a few or many times, or a class if the clone is expanded.

V gene: TRBV14; D gene: TRBD2; J gene: TRBJ2-1; clone size: .; CDR3 DNA: TGTGCCAGCAGCCAGGCTCGGGGACTAGCGGACAATGAGCAGTTCTTC; CDR3 protein: CASSQARGLADNEQFF
V gene: TRBV29-1; D gene: .; J gene: TRBJ1-2; clone size: few; CDR3 DNA: TGCAGCGTTGAAACTCCAGGGAGTCTCTATGGCTACACCTTC; CDR3 protein: CSVETPGSLYGYTF
V gene: TRBV3-1; D gene: .; J gene: TRBJ2-3; clone size: few; CDR3 DNA: TGTGCCAGCCGAACGGGAGTGGGTGATACGCAGTATTTT; CDR3 protein: CASRTGVGDTQYF
V gene: TRBV29-1; D gene: .; J gene: TRBJ1-2; clone size: few; CDR3 DNA: TGCAGCGTTCTGCTTCTAGGAGGGGGAGATGGCTACACCTTC; CDR3 protein: CSVLLLGGGDGYTF
V gene: TRBV12-3/TRBV12-4; D gene: .; J gene: TRBJ1-3; clone size: few; CDR3 DNA: TGTGCCAGCAGTTTGGGGGCCCTGATTGGAAACACCATATATTTT; CDR3 protein: CASSLGALIGNTIYF
V gene: TRBV19; D gene: .; J gene: TRBJ2-1; clone size: .; CDR3 DNA: TGTGCCAGTAGTGTAACGGGAGAAGGTGAGCAGTTCTTC; CDR3 protein: CASSVTGEGEQFF
V gene: TRBV20-1; D gene: .; J gene: TRBJ2-3; clone size: few; CDR3 DNA: TGCAGTGCTAGAGATCTCGGCGGGGGCACAGATACGCAGTATTTT; CDR3 protein: CSARDLGGGTDTQYF
V gene: TRBV5-1; D gene: .; J gene: TRBJ2-3; clone size: .; CDR3 DNA: TGCGCCAGCAGCCTCACGGGACTCCGCACAGATACGCAGTATTTT; CDR3 protein: CASSLTGLRTDTQYF
V gene: TRBV3-1; D gene: .; J gene: TRBJ1-1; clone size: .; CDR3 DNA: TGTGCCAGCAGCGACACCGGGGGGGGCACTGAAGCTTTCTTT; CDR3 protein: CASSDTGGGTEAFF
V gene: TRBV20-1; D gene: TRBD2; J gene: TRBJ2-3; clone size: few; CDR3 DNA: TGCAGTGCTAAGGGACTAGCCACAGATACGCAGTATTTT; CDR3 protein: CSAKGLATDTQYF
V gene: TRBV5-1; D gene: TRBD1; J gene: TRBJ1-6; clone size: .; CDR3 DNA: TGCGCCAGCAGCCCCGGGACAGGTTTTAGCTCCTATAATTCACCCCTCCACTTT; CDR3 protein: CASSPGTGFSSYNSPLHF
V gene: TRBV12-3/TRBV12-4; D gene: .; J gene: TRBJ2-3; clone size: few; CDR3 DNA: TGTGCCAGCGGCCACTATGGCAGGGAGGCAGATACGCAGTATTTT; CDR3 protein: CASGHYGREADTQYF
V gene: TRBV12-5; D gene: .; J gene: TRBJ2-5; clone size: .; CDR3 DNA: TGTGCTAGTGGTTTATCTGGCGGTGGGGCCCAGTACTTC; CDR3 protein: CASGLSGGGAQYF
V gene: TRBV10-3; D gene: TRBD1; J gene: TRBJ2-3; clone size: .; CDR3 DNA: TGTGCCATCAGTGAGGGACAGGGGACAGATACGCAGTATTTT; CDR3 protein: CAISEGQGTDTQYF
V gene: TRBV5-5; D gene: .; J gene: TRBJ1-5; clone size: few; CDR3 DNA: TGTGCCAGCAGCTTGGGGGGCAACCCATATAGCAATCAGCCCCAGCATTTT; CDR3 protein: CASSLGGNPYSNQPQHF
V gene: TRBV7-7; D gene: TRBD2; J gene: TRBJ2-2; clone size: .; CDR3 DNA: TGTGCCAGCAGCTTAGCAGAGGGAGGGCCGGGAGGCGTAGTCACCGGGGAGCTGTTTTTT; CDR3 protein: CASSLAEGGPGGVVTGELFF
V gene: TRBV9; D gene: .; J gene: TRBJ2-2; clone size: few; CDR3 DNA: TGTGCCAGCAGTGGACGGAGGGCCGGGGGCGGGGAGCTGTTTTTT; CDR3 protein: CASSGRRAGGGELFF
V gene: TRBV4-1; D gene: .; J gene: TRBJ2-1; clone size: many; CDR3 DNA: TGCGCCAGCAGCCAAGAAGGGGTCCAGCCGGGTGAGCAGTTCTTC; CDR3 protein: CASSQEGVQPGEQFF
V gene: TRBV9; D gene: TRBD2; J gene: TRBJ2-1; clone size: .; CDR3 DNA: TGTGCCAGCAGCGTACTAGCGGGTAGCCAGCAGTTCTTC; CDR3 protein: CASSVLAGSQQFF
V gene: TRBV20-1; D gene: .; J gene: TRBJ2-3; clone size: .; CDR3 DNA: TGCAGTGCTAGCCCCGCTGGGGTAGATACGCAGTATTTT; CDR3 protein: CSASPAGVDTQYF
V gene: TRBV29-1; D gene: TRBD1; J gene: TRBJ1-2; clone size: many; CDR3 DNA: TGCAGCGGTACCGACAGGGGATCAAACTATGGCTACACCTTC; CDR3 protein: CSGTDRGSNYGYTF
V gene: TRBV6-1; D gene: .; J gene: TRBJ2-2; clone size: many; CDR3 DNA: TGTGCCAGCGGGGGCGTGGGCATACCGAACACCGGGGAGCTGTTTTTT; CDR3 protein: CASGGVGIPNTGELFF
V gene: TRBV19; D gene: .; J gene: TRBJ1-5; clone size: few; CDR3 DNA: TGTGCCGGGCCCGGGGGTCAGCCCCAGCATTTT; CDR3 protein: CAGPGGQPQHF
V gene: TRBV25-1; D gene: .; J gene: TRBJ2-2; clone size: .; CDR3 DNA: TGTGCCAGCAGTGAGGCAGGCGGGTCGAGCACCGGGGAGCTGTTTTTT; CDR3 protein: CASSEAGGSSTGELFF
V gene: TRBV20-1; D gene: TRBD1; J gene: TRBJ1-5; clone size: .; CDR3 DNA: TGCAGTGCCGGACAGGGGGCTCAGCCCCAGCATTTT; CDR3 protein: CSAGQGAQPQHF
V gene: TRBV15; D gene: .; J gene: TRBJ2-3; clone size: few; CDR3 DNA: TGTGCCACCAGCAGAGATGGGACTTCCACAGATACGCAGTATTTT; CDR3 protein: CATSRDGTSTDTQYF
V gene: TRBV6-5; D gene: TRBD2; J gene: TRBJ2-5; clone size: few; CDR3 DNA: TGTGCCAGCAGTTACCTCCCCGTGAGCGGGGCCTCTCTACGGGAGACCCAGTACTTC; CDR3 protein: CASSYLPVSGASLRETQYF
V gene: TRBV3-1; D gene: .; J gene: TRBJ1-1; clone size: few; CDR3 DNA: TGTGCCAGCAGCCAAATCCGGGCACTGAACACTGAAGCTTTCTTT; CDR3 protein: CASSQIRALNTEAFF
V gene: TRBV2; D gene: TRBD1; J gene: TRBJ1-5; clone size: .; CDR3 DNA: TGTGCCAGCGGTGGACAGGGGGGCCAGCCCCAGCATTTT; CDR3 protein: CASGGQGGQPQHF
V gene: TRBV7-2; D gene: .; J gene: TRBJ2-2; clone size: few; CDR3 DNA: TGTGCCAGCAGCGTTAGCGGAGCCCACACCGGGGAGCTGTTTTTT; CDR3 protein: CASSVSGAHTGELFF
V gene: TRBV3-1; D gene: TRBD1; J gene: TRBJ1-2; clone size: many; CDR3 DNA: TGTGCCAGCAGGGCGGACGGGACAGGGATGCGTGGCTACACCTTC; CDR3 protein: CASRADGTGMRGYTF
V gene: TRBV11-2; D gene: TRBD2; J gene: TRBJ2-5; clone size: many; CDR3 DNA: TGTGCCAGCAGCAAGCGGGGCGGGGAGACCCAGTACTTC; CDR3 protein: CASSKRGGETQYF
V gene: TRBV20-1; D gene: TRBD2; J gene: TRBJ2-3; clone size: .; CDR3 DNA: TGCAGTGCTGGGCCTAGCGGGGCGATCAATTCGCAGTATTTT; CDR3 protein: CSAGPSGAINSQYF
V gene: TRBV7-3; D gene: TRBD2; J gene: TRBJ2-1; clone size: .; CDR3 DNA: TGTGCCAGCAGCCTAGGGACTAGCGGAGATTCGTTTTACAATGAGCAGTTCTTC; CDR3 protein: CASSLGTSGDSFYNEQFF
V gene: TRBV3-1; D gene: .; J gene: TRBJ1-1; clone size: few; CDR3 DNA: TGTGCCAGCAGCCAAGTACGGAGGACTGAAGCTTTCTTT; CDR3 protein: CASSQVRRTEAFF
V gene: TRBV29-1; D gene: .; J gene: TRBJ1-1; clone size: many; CDR3 DNA: TGCAGCGTTGTGTTGGTAATGGGGGGAACTGAAGCTTTCTTT; CDR3 protein: CSVVLVMGGTEAFF
V gene: TRBV12-3/TRBV12-4; D gene: .; J gene: TRBJ1-3; clone size: .; CDR3 DNA: TGTGCCAGCAGTAACAGGGAGTCTGGAAACACCATATATTTT; CDR3 protein: CASSNRESGNTIYF
V gene: TRBV5-1; D gene: TRBD1; J gene: TRBJ2-2; clone size: .; CDR3 DNA: TGCGCCAGCAGCTGGGGACAGACGGCCGGGGAGCTGTTTTTT; CDR3 protein: CASSWGQTAGELFF
V gene: TRBV5-1; D gene: TRBD2; J gene: TRBJ2-6; clone size: .; CDR3 DNA: TGCGCCAGCAGCTTGGAGCCTAGCGGGAGTTCATCTGGGGCCAACGTCCTGACTTTC; CDR3 protein: CASSLEPSGSSSGANVLTF
V gene: TRBV29-1; D gene: .; J gene: TRBJ1-2; clone size: few; CDR3 DNA: TGCAGCGTAGAAGTGAGGGGGGGCTATGGCTACACCTTC; CDR3 protein: CSVEVRGGYGYTF
V gene: TRBV5-1; D gene: .; J gene: TRBJ2-1; clone size: .; CDR3 DNA: TGCGCCAGCAGCTACCGACCCTTTGATGAGCAGTTCTTC; CDR3 protein: CASSYRPFDEQFF
V gene: TRBV27; D gene: TRBD1; J gene: TRBJ1-2; clone size: .; CDR3 DNA: TGTGCCAGCAGTCAAACAGGGGGCCCTTACTATGGCTACACCTTC; CDR3 protein: CASSQTGGPYYGYTF
V gene: TRBV12-3/TRBV12-4; D gene: TRBD1; J gene: TRBJ1-1; clone size: .; CDR3 DNA: TGTGCCAGCAGGGATACAGGGGGTAACACTGAAGCTTTCTTT; CDR3 protein: CASRDTGGNTEAFF
V gene: TRBV28; D gene: .; J gene: TRBJ2-5; clone size: few; CDR3 DNA: TGTGCCAGCAGCGGAACCGGGGTTCAAGAGACCCAGTACTTC; CDR3 protein: CASSGTGVQETQYF
V gene: TRBV20-1; D gene: .; J gene: TRBJ1-1; clone size: few; CDR3 DNA: TGCAGTGCTAGCTCCTATTTGCGTCTGGACACTGAAGCTTTCTTT; CDR3 protein: CSASSYLRLDTEAFF
V gene: TRBV4-1; D gene: TRBD1; J gene: TRBJ1-1; clone size: .; CDR3 DNA: TGCGCCAGCAGCAACCGGGACAGGGGGACCTTGAACACTGAAGCTTTCTTT; CDR3 protein: CASSNRDRGTLNTEAFF
V gene: TRBV19; D gene: TRBD1; J gene: TRBJ2-3; clone size: .; CDR3 DNA: TGTGCCAGTAGTGATATCGGGACAGGGCCCCCAGATACGCAGTATTTT; CDR3 protein: CASSDIGTGPPDTQYF
V gene: TRBV18; D gene: TRBD1; J gene: TRBJ2-5; clone size: .; CDR3 DNA: TGTGCCAGCTCATTCGGGACAGTGCAAGAGACCCAGTACTTC; CDR3 protein: CASSFGTVQETQYF
V gene: TRBV6-5; D gene: TRBD1; J gene: TRBJ1-2; clone size: many; CDR3 DNA: TGTGCCAGCAGTTATGGCACCTTAGGACAGGGCTATGGCTACACCTTC; CDR3 protein: CASSYGTLGQGYGYTF
V gene: TRBV2; D gene: .; J gene: TRBJ1-1; clone size: few; CDR3 DNA: TGTGCCAGCAGTGAATGGCCCGGGGGGAACACTGAAGCTTTCTTT; CDR3 protein: CASSEWPGGNTEAFF
V gene: TRBV28; D gene: TRBD1; J gene: TRBJ2-3; clone size: .; CDR3 DNA: TGTGCCAGCAGCATCGGACAGGGGACGCAGTATTTT; CDR3 protein: CASSIGQGTQYF